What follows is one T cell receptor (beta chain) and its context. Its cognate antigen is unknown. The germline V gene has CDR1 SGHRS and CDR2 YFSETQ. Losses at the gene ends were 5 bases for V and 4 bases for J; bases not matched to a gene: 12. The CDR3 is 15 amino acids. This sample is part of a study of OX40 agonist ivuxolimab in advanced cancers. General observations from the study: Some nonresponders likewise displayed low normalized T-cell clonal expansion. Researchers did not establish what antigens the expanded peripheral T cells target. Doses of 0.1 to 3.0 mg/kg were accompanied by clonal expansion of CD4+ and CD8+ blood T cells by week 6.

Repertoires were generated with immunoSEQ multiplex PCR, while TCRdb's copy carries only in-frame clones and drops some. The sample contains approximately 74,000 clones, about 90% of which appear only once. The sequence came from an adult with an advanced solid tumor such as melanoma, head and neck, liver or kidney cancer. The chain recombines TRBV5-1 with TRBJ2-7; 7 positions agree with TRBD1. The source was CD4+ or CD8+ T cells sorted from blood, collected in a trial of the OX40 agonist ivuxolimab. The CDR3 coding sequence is TGCGCCAGCAGTACAGGGGACGGAATAGTATACGAGCAGTACTTC. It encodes CASSTGDGIVYEQYF.